The clone carrying this T cell receptor beta chain was counted a single time. Germline V gene sequence: CDR1 SGDLS, CDR2 YYNGEE. Trimming shortened V by 0 bases and J by 0 bases, and 4 bases separated the two germline ends. The CDR3 loop spans 14 amino acids. The RNA, about 0.5 to 1 ug, was put through reverse transcription using random hexamers. TCRdb recomputed calls from the immunoSEQ multiplex PCR reads with MiXCR, one row per CDR3 protein. The table has some 150,000 distinct CDR3 sequences, more than 85% seen once. The data are from a study of CD8 T cells in Susac syndrome. The chain employs TRBV9 and TRBJ1-3; D unresolved. This clonotype was sampled from a human donor with Susac syndrome. Sequenced sample: CD4+ T cells from PBMCs. This chain's CDR3 is CASSVGASGNTIYF. The CDR3 nucleotides read TGTGCCAGCAGCGTAGGGGCCTCTGGAAACACCATATATTTT.